This passage covers 31 T cell receptor beta chains from one sample sequenced in a study of post-analysis software for immune sequencing data. No antigen is known for these receptors. Overall study findings and caveats: In patients, TRBV5-6, TRBV5-1 and TRBV20-1 belonged to five or six TRBV segments found more frequently than in controls.

Every TCR beta cDNA library bore unique molecular identifiers. One entry per CDR3 protein results from TCRdb running MiXCR on the PCR reads. The sample carries roughly 870,000 distinct CDR3 sequences, roughly 50% recorded once. Material for sequencing was blood. The receptors stem from a girl between 10 and 17 years old with multiple sclerosis.

This clonotype has only a few counts. The chain is built from TRBV12-3 or TRBV12-4 and TRBJ2-1, with TRBD2 identical over 8 bases. V trimming: 3 bases; J trimming: 8 bases; junction bases outside the gene matches: 6. This CDR3 comprises 14 residues. CDR3 nucleotide sequence: TGTGCCAGCAGTTTGAGCGGGAGTGGGGATGAGCAGTTCTTC. Translation gives CASSLSGSGDEQFF.

The chain has TRBV7-9 and TRBJ1-4; D is unclear. V lost 5 bases and J lost 7, with 8 bases in between. CDR1 and CDR2 (germline): SEHNR, FQNEAQ (reference sequence). This CDR3 comprises 12 residues. The CDR3 protein is CASSPSVEKLFF. The CDR3 DNA is TGTGCCAGCAGCCCTTCCGTTGAAAAACTGTTTTTT. Using reference TRBV7-9 and TRBJ1-4 for the parts outside the CDR3, the full variable domain is DTGVSQNPRHKITKRGQNVTFRCDPISEHNRLYWYRQTLGQGPEFLTYFQNEAQLEKSRLLSDRFSAERPKGSFSTLEIQRTEQGDSAMYLCASSPSVEKLFFGSGTQLSVL.

This clonotype was counted a few times. This sequence joins TRBV2 and TRBJ2-7; the match to TRBD2 covers 7 bases. This CDR3 has 14 amino acids. CDR1 SNHLY and CDR2 FYNNEI come from the germline V gene. Trimming at V came to 4 bases and at J to 3 bases, leaving 6 bases not matched to a gene. The CDR3 loop is CASSATGTNYEQYF. The CDR3 DNA follows: TGTGCCAGCAGTGCCACCGGGACTAACTACGAGCAGTACTTC.

The CDR3 DNA reads TGTGCCAGCAGCGTAGCGGGCGGGGGGGTCTACGAGCAGTACTTC. Translation gives CASSVAGGGVYEQYF. The chain links TRBV9 to TRBJ2-7, with TRBD2 matching over 9 bases. CDR1 is SGDLS and CDR2 is YYNGEE in the germline V gene. The junction had 4 bases not matched to a gene; V was cut back by 0 bases and J by 3 bases. This CDR3 has 15 amino acids.

The chain is built from TRBV14 and TRBJ2-1; a possible D gene is TRBD2 (5 bases). V was pared by 5 bases and J by 12 bases, with 20 bases between. Germline CDR1 SGHDN, CDR2 FVKESK. The CDR3 spans 14 residues. As DNA, the CDR3 is TGTGCCAGCAGCGGGTCTAGCCCCACATTGGTGCAGTTCTTC. Translating gives CASSGSSPTLVQFF.

This chain links TRBV12-3 or TRBV12-4 with TRBJ2-7, with 8 bases lining up with TRBD2. J gave up 7 bases and V 3 bases, and 11 bases lay outside the gene matches. The CDR3 contains 15 residues. CDR3 in amino acids: CASSLGGGRLDEQYF. CDR3 in DNA: TGTGCCAGCAGTTTGGGGGGCGGGAGGTTGGATGAGCAGTACTTC.

This clonotype came up once. V usage is TRBV7-2 and J usage is TRBJ2-1, with D uncertain. CDR3 size: 15 residues. V dropped 2 bases and J dropped 0 bases, with 8 bases sitting between them. CDR1 SGHTA and CDR2 FQGNSA come from the germline V gene. CDR3 sequence (DNA): TGTGCCAGCAGCTTAATTATAAGCTCCTACAATGAGCAGTTCTTC. Its translation: CASSLIISSYNEQFF.

This clonotype is a singleton in its sample. V and J are TRBV9 and TRBJ2-1; D remains unclear. The CDR3 totals 15 residues. Trimming stripped 0 bases from V and 3 bases from J, with 10 bases between. Germline assignment: CDR1 SGDLS and CDR2 YYNGEE. The CDR3 spells CASSVVGTIYNEQFF. The CDR3, as DNA: TGTGCCAGCAGCGTAGTCGGCACCATCTACAATGAGCAGTTCTTC. Variable domain in full (rest from reference TRBV9 and TRBJ2-1): DSGVTQTPKHLITATGQRVTLRCSPRSGDLSVYWYQQSLDQGLQFLIQYYNGEERAKGNILERFSAQQFPDLHSELNLSSLELGDSALYFCASSVVGTIYNEQFFGPGTRLTVL.

J is TRBJ2-1 and V is TRBV20-1; D may be TRBD2 (6 bases). The V gene's germline CDR1 is DFQATT and CDR2 SNEGSKA (reference sequence). The CDR3 spans 14 residues. The CDR3 is CSNSEGPSDNEQFF. In nucleotides, the CDR3 is TGCAGCAACTCGGAGGGACCCAGCGACAATGAGCAGTTCTTC.

This chain connects TRBV29-1 to TRBJ2-4; TRBD1 matches at 7 bases. Trimming took 7 bases from V and 9 from J; bases not matched to a gene: 6. This CDR3 has 11 residues. Germline CDR1 and CDR2: SQVTM and ANQGSEA. The DNA for the CDR3 is TGCAGCGCCCGGGACAGCCCCATTCAGTACTTC. It codes for CSARDSPIQYF.

This clonotype has a single count. CDR3: CASSLLGGEQNIQYF. The CDR3 DNA reads TGTGCCAGCAGTTTATTGGGGGGCGAACAAAACATTCAGTACTTC. V gene TRBV28 combines with J gene TRBJ2-4; D possibly matches TRBD1 or TRBD2 (6 bases each). The V and J ends lost 1 base and 5 bases respectively, with 12 bases between them. The CDR3 is made up of 15 amino acids. Germline loops: CDR1 MDHEN, CDR2 SYDVKM.

This clonotype has just a few counts. The chain employs TRBV27 and TRBJ2-1, with a weak D call TRBD1 (6 bases). This CDR3 is built from 14 residues. The V and J ends lost 6 bases and 2 bases respectively, with 11 bases between them. Germline loops: CDR1 MNHEY, CDR2 SMNVEV (reference sequence). The CDR3 reads CASSPDRPYNEQFF. Here the CDR3 DNA reads TGTGCCAGCAGCCCGGACAGACCCTACAATGAGCAGTTCTTC.

DNA for the CDR3: TGCAGTCCCATTTGGGGAAAATGTGATACGCAGTATTTT. Translated, it gives CSPIWGKCDTQYF. This chain connects TRBV20-1 to TRBJ2-3; D call uncertain. Trimming left V 8 bases short and J 6 bases short, with 18 bases between. The CDR3 spans 13 residues. CDR1 and CDR2 from the germline V gene are DFQATT and SNEGSKA (reference sequence).

This clonotype came up a few times. The V and J genes are TRBV7-2 and TRBJ1-2, with D tentatively TRBD1 (6 bases). Trimming took 2 bases from V and 5 from J, leaving 15 bases between them. CDR1 and CDR2 from the germline V gene are SGHTA and FQGNSA. This CDR3 has 15 amino acids. The CDR3 sequence is CASSLSGGGWYGYTF. Here the CDR3 DNA reads TGTGCCAGCAGCTTATCGGGGGGCGGATGGTATGGCTACACCTTC. The variable domain in full, completed from reference TRBV7-2 and TRBJ1-2, reads GAGVSQSPSNKVTEKGKDVELRCDPISGHTALYWYRQSLGQGLEFLIYFQGNSAPDKSGLPSDRFSAERTGGSVSTLTIQRTQQEDSAVYLCASSLSGGGWYGYTFGSGTRLTVV.

The V call is TRBV7-2, the J call TRBJ2-7; 9 bases line up with TRBD1. The CDR3 spans 15 residues. V lost 3 bases and J lost 2; bases outside the gene matches: 5. Germline V CDR1 and CDR2: SGHTA, FQGNSA. CDR3 residues: CASSFCGTGPYEQYF. CDR3 nucleotides: TGTGCCAGCAGCTTCTGCGGGACAGGGCCCTACGAGCAGTACTTC.

The V gene is TRBV20-1, the J gene TRBJ2-3; D possibly corresponds to TRBD1 (6 bases). CDR1 is DFQATT and CDR2 is SNEGSKA in the germline V gene (reference sequence). Trimming shortened V by 0 bases and J by 2 bases, and 12 bases separated the two germline ends. The CDR3 is 15 amino acids. CDR3 in DNA: TGCAGTGCTAGAGACCCCTGGGGGCACACAGATACGCAGTATTTT. This encodes CSARDPWGHTDTQYF.

This clonotype has only a few counts. This chain joins TRBV11-2 and TRBJ2-5; D not certain. The V end was cut by 7 bases, the J end by 7 bases, with 10 bases between. This CDR3 region has 11 residues. The germline V gene has CDR1 SGHAT and CDR2 FQNNGV. The CDR3 DNA reads TGTGCCAGCACTATATCGGGGACCCAGTACTTC. Protein: CASTISGTQYF.

This clonotype was recorded once. The rearrangement joins TRBV20-1 to TRBJ2-3, with 11 bases fitting TRBD2. J was trimmed by 2 bases and V by 6 bases; bases with no gene match: 4. There are 14 residues in the CDR3. Germline CDR1 and CDR2: DFQATT and SNEGSKA (reference sequence). The DNA for the CDR3 is TGCAGTGCCGGACTAGCGGGTCTCACAGATACGCAGTATTTT. This encodes CSAGLAGLTDTQYF.

The V call is TRBV5-1, the J call TRBJ2-1; D might be TRBD2 (5 bases). The germline V and J ends were trimmed by 3 bases and 8 bases, with 15 bases remaining between them. Germline V gene data show CDR1 as SGHRS and CDR2 as YFSETQ. CDR3 length: 14 amino acids. CDR3 region: CASSSRAVRDEQFF. CDR3 DNA sequence: TGCGCCAGCAGCTCCCGGGCAGTGAGGGATGAGCAGTTCTTC.

The chain combines TRBV7-9 with TRBJ2-1, with 9 nucleotides matching TRBD1. The germline gives CDR1 SEHNR, CDR2 FQNEAQ (reference sequence). The CDR3 loop spans 14 amino acids. J gave up 7 bases and V 5 bases, and 6 bases lay outside the gene matches. The CDR3 reads CASSPADRGNEQFF. CDR3 sequence (DNA): TGTGCCAGCAGCCCTGCCGACAGGGGGAATGAGCAGTTCTTC. Using reference TRBV7-9 and TRBJ2-1 for the parts outside the CDR3, the full variable domain is DTGVSQNPRHKITKRGQNVTFRCDPISEHNRLYWYRQTLGQGPEFLTYFQNEAQLEKSRLLSDRFSAERPKGSFSTLEIQRTEQGDSAMYLCASSPADRGNEQFFGPGTRLTVL.

This sequence joins TRBV29-1 and TRBJ1-2; 10 nucleotides align to TRBD1. V was clipped by 0 bases and J by 4 bases; unmatched bases: 11. There are 17 residues in the CDR3. The germline CDR1 and CDR2 sequences are SQVTM and ANQGSEA. This chain's CDR3 is CSVEDNGVGTGAYGYTF. CDR3 nucleotides: TGCAGCGTTGAAGATAACGGCGTTGGGACAGGGGCCTATGGCTACACCTTC. The whole variable domain, remainder taken from reference TRBV29-1 and TRBJ1-2, is SAVISQKPSRDICQRGTSLTIQCQVDSQVTMMFWYRQQPGQSLTLIATANQGSEATYESGFVIDKFPISRPNLTFSTLTVSNMSPEDSSIYLCSVEDNGVGTGAYGYTFGSGTRLTVV.

The chain joins TRBV29-1 to TRBJ2-3; D perhaps matches TRBD1 (5 bases). Germline assignment: CDR1 SQVTM and CDR2 ANQGSEA. V lost 4 bases and J lost 2, with 13 bases in between. This CDR3 region has 14 residues. The CDR3 sequence is CSVGGPTATDTQYF. CDR3 nucleotide sequence: TGCAGCGTTGGGGGCCCGACAGCCACAGATACGCAGTATTTT.

The chain combines TRBV29-1 with TRBJ2-1, with 8 bases that match TRBD2. From germline, CDR1 is SQVTM and CDR2 ANQGSEA. V gave up 0 bases and J gave up 3 bases; unmatched junction bases: 4. This CDR3 has 15 amino acids. The CDR3 spells CSVEDISGIYNEQFF. CDR3 bases: TGCAGCGTTGAAGATATTAGCGGGATCTACAATGAGCAGTTCTTC.

The chain uses TRBV7-7 and TRBJ2-1, with TRBD2 identical over 9 bases. Germline V CDR1 and CDR2: SSHAT, FNYEAQ (reference sequence). V shed 3 bases, J shed 8 bases, and the junction held 17 bases outside the gene matches. The CDR3 contains 18 residues. The CDR3 sequence: CASSFRRNSGGLGDEQFF. CDR3 DNA: TGTGCCAGCAGCTTCAGACGCAATAGCGGGGGCCTAGGGGATGAGCAGTTCTTC.

The chain links TRBV6-6 to TRBJ2-5; D call uncertain. CDR3 size: 13 residues. CDR1 and CDR2 from the germline V gene are MNHNY and SVGAGI (reference sequence). Trimming removed 5 bases from V and 5 bases from J, with 12 bases in between. The CDR3 nucleotides read TGTGCCAGCAGTCCCCGGACGCGGGAGACCCAGTACTTC. This sequence encodes CASSPRTRETQYF.

This clonotype was detected a few times. The V gene is TRBV20-1, the J gene TRBJ2-7; 9 bases are shared with TRBD1. The germline CDR1 and CDR2 sequences are DFQATT and SNEGSKA (reference sequence). V shed 2 bases and J 6 bases; nucleotides not matched to a gene: 11. The CDR3 is 15 amino acids. The CDR3 coding sequence is TGCAGTGCTAGACGAGCCGGGACAGGGTCCCTCGAGCAGTACTTC. It codes for CSARRAGTGSLEQYF.

V gene TRBV20-1 combines with J gene TRBJ1-1; TRBD1 matches at 7 bases. The CDR3 length is 14 residues. Germline trimming cut 4 bases from V and 4 bases from J; bases unmatched to any gene: 9. The germline CDR1 and CDR2 sequences are DFQATT and SNEGSKA (reference sequence). DNA of the CDR3: TGCAGTGCTACCCCGACAGGGAGGAGCACTGAAGCTTTCTTT. Translation gives CSATPTGRSTEAFF.

As to this clonotype: Compared with germline, one end of the junction differs, possibly owing to a read error. The genes are TRBV6-2 or TRBV6-3 and TRBJ2-7; D is perhaps TRBD2 (6 bases). CDR3 size: 13 residues. Germline-derived CDR1 and CDR2 are MNHEY and SVGEGT. CDR3 sequence reads: CASNQGLLWERYF. In DNA form, the CDR3 reads TGTGCCAGCAATCAGGGACTTCTATGGGAGCGGTACTTC.

V gene TRBV29-1 combines with J gene TRBJ2-1; 8 bases match TRBD1. The CDR3 runs 15 residues. Germline V gives CDR1 SQVTM, CDR2 ANQGSEA. V lost 4 bases and J lost 12; bases outside the gene matches: 17. The CDR3 loop is CSVGGETGGLPSQFF. The CDR3 bases are TGCAGCGTTGGGGGGGAAACAGGGGGACTTCCCTCGCAGTTCTTC.

The rearrangement uses TRBV7-2 and TRBJ2-2, with D unclear. The CDR3 extends over 13 amino acids. Trimming stripped 1 base from V and 7 bases from J, with 7 bases between. Per germline, CDR1 SGHTA and CDR2 FQGNSA. The CDR3 DNA sequence: TGTGCCAGCAGCTTAGTTCCAGGCGGGGAGCTGTTTTTT. Its translation is CASSLVPGGELFF.

V gene TRBV5-1 combines with J gene TRBJ2-7, with D possibly TRBD2 on 6 matching bases. The CDR3 spans 14 residues. V was shortened by 0 bases and J by 3 bases, with 10 bases between the two germline ends. Germline V gene data show CDR1 as SGHRS and CDR2 as YFSETQ. In nucleotides, the CDR3 is TGCGCCAGCAGCTTGGAGCGGGCCAACTACGAGCAGTACTTC. This gives the protein CASSLERANYEQYF.